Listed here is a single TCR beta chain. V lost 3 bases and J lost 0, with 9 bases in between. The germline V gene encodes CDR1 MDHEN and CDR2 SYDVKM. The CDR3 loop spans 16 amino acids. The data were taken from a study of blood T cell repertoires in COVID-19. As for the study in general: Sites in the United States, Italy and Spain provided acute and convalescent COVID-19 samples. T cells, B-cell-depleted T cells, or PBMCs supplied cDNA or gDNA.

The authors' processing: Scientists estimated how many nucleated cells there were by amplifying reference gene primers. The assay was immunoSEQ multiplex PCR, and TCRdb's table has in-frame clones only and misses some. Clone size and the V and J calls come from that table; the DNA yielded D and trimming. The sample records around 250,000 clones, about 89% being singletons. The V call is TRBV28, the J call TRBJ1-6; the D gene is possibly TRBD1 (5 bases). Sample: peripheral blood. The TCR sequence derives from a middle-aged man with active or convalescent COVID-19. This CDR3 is CASSFRGGSYNSPLHF. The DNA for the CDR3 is TGTGCCAGCAGTTTCCGGGGGGGCTCCTATAATTCACCCCTCCACTTT.